The subject of this entry is one TCR beta chain. CDR1 and CDR2 (germline): SGDLS, YYNGEE. The CDR3 has 16 amino acids. V was clipped by 0 bases and J by 1 base, with 12 bases between them. This sample was included in a study of blood T cell repertoires in COVID-19. As for the study in general: Donors in the United States, Italy and Spain gave samples during acute or convalescent COVID-19. From T cells, B-cell-depleted T cells, or PBMCs came the material, which was cDNA or gDNA.

In the authors' workflow: Reference gene primer amplification in the assay estimated nucleated cell counts. Libraries were prepared by immunoSEQ multiplex PCR; TCRdb keeps only in-frame clonotypes and omits some of them. The V and J calls and clone size are taken from that table; D and trimming were inferred from the DNA. Among 190,000 or so clones listed, around 79% were seen once. This sequence joins TRBV9 and TRBJ2-3; D unclear. Specimen: peripheral blood. The origin of this receptor is a man over 45 who had recovered from COVID-19. The CDR3 DNA is TGTGCCAGCAGCGTAGCGGGTATTGGCGGCACAGATACGCAGTATTTT. The encoded protein is CASSVAGIGGTDTQYF.